This entry concerns a single TCR beta chain. Antigen: not known. The protocol was immunoSEQ multiplex PCR, while the TCRdb copy is restricted to in-frame clones and leaves out a portion. The data hold around 74,000 clones, with about nine tenths observed a single time. The sample is drawn from a study of OX40 agonist ivuxolimab in advanced cancers. Study-level findings and limits: Mean expanded clone counts were higher in CD8+ than CD4+ T cells. It was also the case that some nonresponders had low normalized T-cell clonal expansion. Among patients with partial responses at 0.1-3.0 mg/kg, clonal expansion was among the lowest.

V gave up 4 bases and J gave up 0 bases, with 14 bases separating them. Germline V lookup: CDR1 SGHRS, CDR2 YFSETQ. The CDR3 is 15 residues long. This clonotype was obtained from an adult with an advanced solid tumor such as melanoma, head and neck, liver or kidney cancer. The chain is built from TRBV5-1 and TRBJ2-7; TRBD2 is a possible D gene (6 bases). This specimen was CD4+ or CD8+ T cells sorted from blood, taken in a trial of the OX40 agonist ivuxolimab. CDR3 in DNA: TGCGCCAGCAGCGTCGGGACTCCGAGCTCCTACGAGCAGTACTTC. It specifies CASSVGTPSSYEQYF. The whole variable domain, remainder taken from reference TRBV5-1 and TRBJ2-7, is KAGVTQTPRYLIKTRGQQVTLSCSPISGHRSVSWYQQTPGQGLQFLFEYFSETQRNKGNFPGRFSGRQFSNSRSEMNVSTLELGDSALYLCASSVGTPSSYEQYFGPGTRLTVT.